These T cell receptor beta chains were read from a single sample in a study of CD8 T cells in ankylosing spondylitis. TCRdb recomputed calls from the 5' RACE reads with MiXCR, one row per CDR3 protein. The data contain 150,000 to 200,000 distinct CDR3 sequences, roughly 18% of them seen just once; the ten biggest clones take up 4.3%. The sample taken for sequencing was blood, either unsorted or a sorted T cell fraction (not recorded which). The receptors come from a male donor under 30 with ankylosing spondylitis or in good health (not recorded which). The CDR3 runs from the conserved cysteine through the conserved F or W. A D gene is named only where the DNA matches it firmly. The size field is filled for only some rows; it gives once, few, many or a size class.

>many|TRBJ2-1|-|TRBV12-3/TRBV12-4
TGTGCCAGCAGTTTAGAAATCTCCTACAATGAGCAGTTCTTC
CASSLEISYNEQFF
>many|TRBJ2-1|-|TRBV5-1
TGCGCCAGCAGCTTGGGGCCTGCGGAGGGTGAGCAGTTCTTC
CASSLGPAEGEQFF
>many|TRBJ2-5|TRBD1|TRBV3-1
TGTGCCGTCGGACAGGACCAAGAGACCCAGTACTTC
CAVGQDQETQYF
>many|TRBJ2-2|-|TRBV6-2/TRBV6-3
TGTGCCAGCTGGGGGAAAACCGGGGAGCTGTTTTTT
CASWGKTGELFF
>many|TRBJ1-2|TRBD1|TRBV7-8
TGTGCCAGCAGCTATGGACAGGGGCTTGGCTACACCTTC
CASSYGQGLGYTF
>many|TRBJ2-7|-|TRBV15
TGTGCCACCAGCTTGCGGGGAAGCTCCTACGAGCAGTACTTC
CATSLRGSSYEQYF
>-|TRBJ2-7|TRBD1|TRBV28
TGTGCCAGCAGTTTACCCGGGACAGGGAGGTACGAGCAGTACTTC
CASSLPGTGRYEQYF
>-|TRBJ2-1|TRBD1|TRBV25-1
TGTGCCAGCAGTGAGGGACAGGGTTGGAATACACATGAGCAGTTCTTC
CASSEGQGWNTHEQFF
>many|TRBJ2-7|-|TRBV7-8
TGTGCCAGCAGCTCCCGACAGAACTACGAGCAGTACTTC
CASSSRQNYEQYF
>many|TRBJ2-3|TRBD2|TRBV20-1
TGCAGTGCTATTGACGGAGGAGCGGGGACAGATACGCAGTATTTT
CSAIDGGAGTDTQYF
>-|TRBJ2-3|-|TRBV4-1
TGCGCCAGCAGCCAAGATGGGTACATGCAGTATTTT
CASSQDGYMQYF
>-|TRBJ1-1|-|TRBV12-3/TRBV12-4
TGTGCCAGCAGTGCCCGGGTGAACACTGAAGCTTTCTTT
CASSARVNTEAFF
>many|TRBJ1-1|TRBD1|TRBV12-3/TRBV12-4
TGTGCCAGCAGTTTCTCAGGACAGGGTGGCACTGAAGCTTTCTTT
CASSFSGQGGTEAFF
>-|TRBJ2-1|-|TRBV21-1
TGTGCCAGCAGCAGGGCCCCTGGATCCTACAATGAGCAGTTCTTC
CASSRAPGSYNEQFF
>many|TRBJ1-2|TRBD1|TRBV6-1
TGTGCCAGCAGTGAAGCAGGGGGCGTAAGGCATGGCTACACCTTC
CASSEAGGVRHGYTF
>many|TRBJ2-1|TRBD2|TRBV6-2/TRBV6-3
TGTGCCAGCAGTACAACCGGGACTAGTTTGTATGAGCAGTTCTTC
CASSTTGTSLYEQFF
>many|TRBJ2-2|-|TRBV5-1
TGCGCCAGCAGCTTGAGGGTAGCAGAAAACACCGGGGAGCTGTTTTTT
CASSLRVAENTGELFF
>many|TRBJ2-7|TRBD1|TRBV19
TGTGCCAGTAGTCAAACGACAGGGGTGCTTAACGAGCAGTACTTC
CASSQTTGVLNEQYF
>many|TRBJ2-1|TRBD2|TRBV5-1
TGCGCCAGCAGCTTGTTAGGTGGGAGGGCCCATGAGCAGTTCTTC
CASSLLGGRAHEQFF
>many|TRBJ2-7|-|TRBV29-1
TGCAGCGTTGCCCAAGGACGGTCCTACGAGCAGTACTTC
CSVAQGRSYEQYF
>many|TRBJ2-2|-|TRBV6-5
TGTGCCAGCAGTTACTCGTCGTCCGGACAGAACACCGGGGAGCTGTTTTTT
CASSYSSSGQNTGELFF
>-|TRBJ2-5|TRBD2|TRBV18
TGTGCCAGCTCACCGGTGACTAGCGGGAGCGGTCTGAAGACCCAGTACTTC
CASSPVTSGSGLKTQYF
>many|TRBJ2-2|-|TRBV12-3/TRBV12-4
TGTGCCAGCAGTTCCTCCGACACCGGGGAGCTGTTTTTT
CASSSSDTGELFF
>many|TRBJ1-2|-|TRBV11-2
TGTGCCAGCAGCGCCCTAACTTATGGCTACACCTTC
CASSALTYGYTF
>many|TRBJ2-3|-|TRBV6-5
TGTGCCAGCAGTTCCTCTGGTGTTCCGCAGTATTTT
CASSSSGVPQYF
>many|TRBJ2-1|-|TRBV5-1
TGCGCCAGCAGCATAGGCCGATCGGGGATTGCCGATCTAAACAATGAGCAGTTCTTC
CASSIGRSGIADLNNEQFF
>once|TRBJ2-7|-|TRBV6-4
TGTGCCAGCAGTGACAGCATGGTCCCGACCTACGAGCAGTACTTC
CASSDSMVPTYEQYF
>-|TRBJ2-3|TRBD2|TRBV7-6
TGTGCCAGCAGCATGCGCGGGACTACCACAGATACGCAGTATTTT
CASSMRGTTTDTQYF
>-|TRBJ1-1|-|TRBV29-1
TGCAGCGTTGAAGGGAGGGCGAACACTGAAGCTTTCTTT
CSVEGRANTEAFF
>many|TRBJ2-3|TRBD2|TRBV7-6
TGTGCCAGCAGCTTAGAAGGGACTAGTAGTCCAGATACGCAGTATTTT
CASSLEGTSSPDTQYF
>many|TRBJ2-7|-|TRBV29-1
TGCAGCGCTGCTACAGCCTTCTACGAGCAGTACTTC
CSAATAFYEQYF
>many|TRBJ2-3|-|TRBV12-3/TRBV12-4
TGTGCCAGCGCCCGGACCGGGAATACGCAGTATTTT
CASARTGNTQYF
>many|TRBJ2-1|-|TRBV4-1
TGCGCCAGCAGCCAAGTCGTAGGCTCCTCTCGGAATGAGCAGTTCTTC
CASSQVVGSSRNEQFF
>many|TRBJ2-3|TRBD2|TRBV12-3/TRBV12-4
TGTGCCAGCAGGCCTACTAGCGGCCGGAGATGGGGCACAGATACGCAGTATTTT
CASRPTSGRRWGTDTQYF
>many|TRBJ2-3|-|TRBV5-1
TGCGCCAGCAGCTTGGACTTGGATACGCAGTATTTT
CASSLDLDTQYF
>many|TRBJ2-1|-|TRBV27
TGTGCCAGCAGTCGGGTTGTGGGATTCACGTTTGGTAATGAGCAGTTCTTC
CASSRVVGFTFGNEQFF
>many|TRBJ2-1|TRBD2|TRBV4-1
TGCGCCAGCAGCCAAGATCCCCACCCTGGCCTAGCGGGAGTGGATAATGAGCAGTTCTTC
CASSQDPHPGLAGVDNEQFF
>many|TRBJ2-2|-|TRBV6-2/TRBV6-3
TGTGCCAGCAGTCCAGCGGCGAACACCGGGGAGCTGTTTTTT
CASSPAANTGELFF
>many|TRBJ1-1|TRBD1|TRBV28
TGTGCCAGCAGTTTGGGGGGGACAGTGAGCTCTGAAGCTTTCTTT
CASSLGGTVSSEAFF
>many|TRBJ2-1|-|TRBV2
TGTGCCAGCCACCCGTTAGATTTGTACAATGAGCAGTTCTTC
CASHPLDLYNEQFF